One sample yielded the 5 T cell receptor beta chains listed below, sequenced in a study of neurological immune-mediated disorders. MiXCR, run by TCRdb on the 5' RACE reads, gives a single entry per CDR3 protein. The sample has around 68,000 distinct CDR3 sequences, 3.5% to 4.5% seen once. Sequenced input: PBMCs. Receptors were obtained from a man aged 45-65 years with multiple sclerosis.

The chain employs TRBV7-2 and TRBJ1-1; D is unresolved. Germline CDR1 is SGHTA and CDR2 is FQGNSA. V lost 5 bases and J lost 1, with 11 bases in between. This CDR3 is built from 14 residues. CDR3 protein: CASSPIAENTEAFF. CDR3 in DNA: TGTGCCAGCAGCCCGATCGCAGAGAACACTGAAGCTTTCTTT. The whole variable domain, filled in from reference TRBV7-2 and TRBJ1-1, reads GAGVSQSPSNKVTEKGKDVELRCDPISGHTALYWYRQSLGQGLEFLIYFQGNSAPDKSGLPSDRFSAERTGGSVSTLTIQRTQQEDSAVYLCASSPIAENTEAFFGQGTRLTVV.

Only a few counts were recorded for this clonotype. The rearrangement joins TRBV20-1 to TRBJ2-3; 8 bases line up with TRBD1. CDR1 is DFQATT, CDR2 SNEGSKA, per germline (reference sequence). The CDR3 spans 15 residues. V was pared by 1 base and J by 4 bases, with 7 bases of the junction left unmatched. Here the CDR3 DNA reads TGCAGTGCTAGAGGTCTGGACAGGGTCCCAGATACGCAGTATTTT. Protein: CSARGLDRVPDTQYF.

There are many counts of this clonotype. The V and J genes are TRBV20-1 and TRBJ1-4; 7 nucleotides agree with TRBD1. This CDR3 contains 13 residues. Germline CDR1 is DFQATT and CDR2 is SNEGSKA (reference sequence). V was pared by 6 bases and J by 8 bases, with 9 bases of the junction left unmatched. In nucleotides, the CDR3 is TGCAGTGCGCCGAACAGGGGTCAGGAAAAACTGTTTTTT. Encoded protein: CSAPNRGQEKLFF.

This clonotype was detected many times. The chain uses TRBV6-5 and TRBJ1-2, with TRBD1 matching over 8 bases. The CDR3 spans 14 residues. V was clipped by 8 bases and J by 4 bases; unmatched bases: 9. Germline CDR1 MNHEY, CDR2 SVGAGI. In DNA, the CDR3 is TGTGCCAGCGGACCGCGACAGGGGACCTATGGCTACACCTTC. Its protein product is CASGPRQGTYGYTF.

This clonotype was seen ten or more times. This chain uses TRBV7-3 with TRBJ2-7; D might be TRBD1 or TRBD2, each matching 5 bases. Germline V gives CDR1 SGHTA, CDR2 FQGTGA. This CDR3 comprises 16 residues. Trimming took 5 bases from V and 2 from J, leaving 19 bases between them. The CDR3 loop reads CASSPTGTDHTYEQYF. The CDR3 bases are TGTGCCAGCAGCCCTACCGGGACCGACCACACCTACGAGCAGTACTTC.